This TCR beta chain was profiled in a study of blood T cell repertoires in COVID-19. Under the authors' procedure: Using reference gene primer amplification, nucleated cell counts were estimated. Data came from immunoSEQ multiplex PCR; TCRdb stores just in-frame clones and leaves some out. The V and J calls and clone size were taken over from that table, and D and trimming were inferred from the DNA. The data hold about 70,000 clones, with approximately 88% observed a single time. Germline assignment: CDR1 SGDLS and CDR2 YYNGEE. V lost 4 bases, J lost 5 bases, and 6 bases stayed unmatched. The CDR3 is made up of 15 amino acids.

The specimen was peripheral blood. This rearrangement joins TRBV9 to TRBJ1-6; 7 nucleotides agree with TRBD1. The sequence derives from a woman in her seventies with acute or convalescent COVID-19. The CDR3: CASSSGTANNSPLHF. The CDR3 DNA reads as TGTGCCAGCAGCTCTGGGACAGCAAATAATTCACCCCTCCACTTT.